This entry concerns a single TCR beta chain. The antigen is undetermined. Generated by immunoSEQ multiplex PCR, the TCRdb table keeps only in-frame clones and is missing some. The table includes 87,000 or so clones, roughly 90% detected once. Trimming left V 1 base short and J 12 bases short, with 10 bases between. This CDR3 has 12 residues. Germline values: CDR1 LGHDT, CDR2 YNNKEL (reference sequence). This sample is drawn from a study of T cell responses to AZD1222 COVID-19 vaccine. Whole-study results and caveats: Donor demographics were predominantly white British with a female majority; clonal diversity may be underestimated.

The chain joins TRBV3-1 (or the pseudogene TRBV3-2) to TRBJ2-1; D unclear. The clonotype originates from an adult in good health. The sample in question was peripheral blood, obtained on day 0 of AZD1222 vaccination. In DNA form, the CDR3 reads TGTGCCAGCAGCCAAGGTGCCGTTGGGCAGTTCTTC. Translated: CASSQGAVGQFF.